The T cell receptor (beta chain) under discussion was sequenced for a study of blood T cell repertoires in COVID-19. The table came from immunoSEQ multiplex PCR; TCRdb's copy has only in-frame clones and leaves some out. The sample yields about 54,000 clones, roughly 90% seen once. V was pared by 2 bases and J by 10 bases, with 15 bases between. Germline loops: CDR1 MNHEY, CDR2 SVGAGI. CDR3 length: 14 residues. V gene TRBV6-5 combines with J gene TRBJ2-1; D might be TRBD2 (7 bases). The origin of this receptor is a man aged 45 to 65 with acute or convalescent COVID-19. Sequencing used peripheral blood. The CDR3 coding sequence is TGTGCCAGCAGTTACGGGGGGGCCAACGGGGAGCAGTTCTTC. Translating it yields CASSYGGANGEQFF.